Each of the 5 T cell receptor beta chains below was sequenced from the same sample in a study of blood T cell repertoires in COVID-19. Here immunoSEQ multiplex PCR was the method, and the copy in TCRdb shows in-frame clones only, minus some. The sample records 100,000 to 150,000 clones, over 60% being singletons. Sequencing was carried out using peripheral blood. The receptor set was obtained from a woman in her 70s with acute or convalescent COVID-19.

This clone appeared a few times. J is TRBJ1-6 and V is TRBV21-1. TRBV21-1 is a pseudogene segment. This CDR3 has 18 amino acids. The CDR3 loop is CASSPPWWGGEVGSPLHF. DNA of the CDR3: TGTGCCAGCAGCCCCCCCTGGTGGGGAGGGGAGGTGGGTTCACCCCTCCACTTT.

This sequence joins TRBV18 and TRBJ2-3, with D hard to call. Germline lookup yields CDR1 KGHSH and CDR2 LQKENI. The CDR3 has 14 residues. V lost 6 bases, J lost 6 bases, and 16 bases lay in between. The CDR3 nucleotides are TGTGCCAGCTCGGTCGACCTAGGATCCGATACGCAGTATTTT. Translation gives CASSVDLGSDTQYF.

This clone was counted a single time. The chain employs TRBV18 and TRBJ1-5; 8 nucleotides align to TRBD1. There are 16 residues in the CDR3. Germline V gene sequence: CDR1 KGHSH, CDR2 LQKENI. The J segment lost 3 bases and the V segment lost 2 bases, leaving 6 bases of the junction unmatched. In nucleotides, the CDR3 is TGTGCCAGCTCACCAGACAGGGGAAGCTCCAATCAGCCCCAGCATTTT. Amino acid sequence: CASSPDRGSSNQPQHF.

The V gene is TRBV13, the J gene TRBJ2-1; 11 bases align to TRBD2. Trimming cost V 1 base and J 4 bases; bases outside gene matches: 6. Germline assignment: CDR1 PRHDT and CDR2 FYEKMQ (reference sequence). This CDR3 is built from 17 residues. CDR3 bases: TGTGCCAGCAGCTTAGTGGCTAGCGGGAGGCCTTACAATGAGCAGTTCTTC. Amino acid sequence: CASSLVASGRPYNEQFF.

The rearrangement joins TRBV12-3 or TRBV12-4 to TRBJ1-1; D gene ambiguous. CDR3 length: 13 residues. The V gene lost 5 bases and the J gene lost 5 bases, with 12 bases spanning the gap. CDR3 sequence (DNA): TGTGCCAGCAGTACCCGGATGAGGACTGAAGCTTTCTTT. Amino acids: CASSTRMRTEAFF.